One sample yielded the 32 T cell receptor beta chains listed below, sequenced in a study of shared clonotypes between healthy human individuals. The repertoire was sequenced with immunoSEQ multiplex PCR; TCRdb's copy has only in-frame clones and lacks some. Here the sample spans roughly 2.1 million clones, roughly 91% being singletons. Naive CD8 cells were CD45RO-negative, positively selected for CCR7, excluding terminally differentiated effector memory CD45RA+ cells. Sequencing was done on a sample of naive CD8+ T cells from PBMCs. The receptors here all came from a man in his late teens or twenties in good health. Some clones in this sample may be carry-over from other donors' samples.

The J gene is TRBJ2-1, the V gene TRBV19; D gene ambiguous. The CDR3 has 13 residues. Germline V gene sequence: CDR1 LNHDA, CDR2 SQIVND (reference sequence). The V end was cut by 6 bases, the J end by 7 bases, with 13 bases between. The CDR3 loop is CASRGQFVNEQFF. The DNA for the CDR3 is TGTGCCAGTAGAGGGCAGTTCGTGAATGAGCAGTTCTTC.

The chain is built from TRBV7-9 and TRBJ2-7; no clear D gene. Germline V gene lookup returns CDR1 SEHNR and CDR2 FQNEAQ (reference sequence). Trimming stripped 5 bases from V and 9 bases from J, with 11 bases between. The CDR3 contains 11 residues. The CDR3 reads CASSPVTGQYF. CDR3 nucleotides: TGTGCCAGCAGCCCGGTCACTGGGCAGTACTTC.

Regarding this clone: Additional DNA sequences in this sample encode the identical CDR3. The V gene is TRBV6-5, the J gene TRBJ2-7; TRBD2 agrees at 10 bases. Germline CDR1 and CDR2: MNHEY and SVGAGI. CDR3 size: 16 residues. J was trimmed by 1 base and V by 2 bases; bases with no gene match: 5. The CDR3 DNA sequence: TGTGCCAGCAGTTACAGCGGGGGGGTTGTGTCCTACGAGCAGTACTTC. This translates into CASSYSGGVVSYEQYF.

The V gene is TRBV7-2, the J gene TRBJ2-2; TRBD1 is a possible D gene (5 bases). In germline, CDR1 is SGHTA, CDR2 FQGNSA. The CDR3 covers 16 residues. V lost 4 bases, J lost 3 bases, and 15 bases lay in between. The CDR3: CASSSRVTADTGELFF. As DNA, the CDR3 is TGTGCCAGCAGCTCCCGGGTGACAGCCGACACCGGGGAGCTGTTTTTT.

The chain uses TRBV18 and TRBJ1-2; D perhaps matches TRBD1 (6 bases). V dropped 0 bases and J dropped 4 bases, with 15 bases sitting between them. The CDR3 has 16 amino acids. Germline CDR1 KGHSH, CDR2 LQKENI. CDR3: CASSPPVAGAGYGYTF. For the CDR3, the DNA is TGTGCCAGCTCACCACCGGTGGCAGGGGCTGGCTATGGCTACACCTTC.

CDR3 DNA: TGTGCCAGCAGTCCCACCCCCCGTCGGACTAGCGGGAGGGCCTTTGAGCAGTACTTC. This sequence encodes CASSPTPRRTSGRAFEQYF. V and J are TRBV28 and TRBJ2-7; TRBD2 matches 15 bases. CDR1 is MDHEN, CDR2 SYDVKM, per germline. V lost 5 bases, J lost 7 bases, and 18 bases stayed unmatched. CDR3 length equals 19 residues.

The rearrangement links TRBV11-1 to TRBJ2-5; 9 bases match TRBD1. The V and J ends lost 1 base and 1 base, in that order; junction bases with no gene match: 7. This CDR3 has 17 residues. Germline V gene data show CDR1 as SGHAT and CDR2 as FQDESV (reference sequence). The CDR3 nucleotides read TGTGCCAGCAGCTTAGATCTGACAGGGGGTTTCCAAGAGACCCAGTACTTC. Amino acid sequence: CASSLDLTGGFQETQYF. Supplemented by reference TRBV11-1 and TRBJ2-5, the full variable domain reads EAEVAQSPRYKITEKSQAVAFWCDPISGHATLYWYRQILGQGPELLVQFQDESVVDDSQLPKDRFSAERLKGVDSTLKIQPAELGDSAMYLCASSLDLTGGFQETQYFGPGTRLLVL.

This clone occurred once. V gene TRBV2 combines with J gene TRBJ2-1; maybe TRBD1 (5 bases). This CDR3 has 13 residues. Germline lookup yields CDR1 SNHLY and CDR2 FYNNEI. Trimming removed 7 bases at V and 5 bases at J, with 12 bases between. CDR3 sequence: CASTHQTDNEQFF. CDR3 coding DNA: TGTGCCAGCACCCATCAGACAGACAATGAGCAGTTCTTC.

This clone was seen only once. V usage is TRBV11-2 and J usage is TRBJ1-2; 7 bases are a match to TRBD1. V gave up 1 base and J gave up 2 bases; unmatched junction bases: 7. Germline V lookup: CDR1 SGHAT, CDR2 FQNNGV. CDR3 length: 16 amino acids. This CDR3 reads CASSLGGSDRNYGYTF. In DNA, the CDR3 is TGTGCCAGCAGCTTAGGAGGGTCGGACAGGAACTATGGCTACACCTTC.

This clone is a singleton in its sample. V and J are TRBV7-2 and TRBJ1-5, with 7 bases matching TRBD1. CDR3 length: 15 residues. Trimming cost V 6 bases and J 7 bases; bases outside gene matches: 12. Germline CDR1 and CDR2: SGHTA and FQGNSA. The CDR3 region is CASSPLRTGPQPQHF. In DNA, the CDR3 is TGTGCCAGCAGTCCGTTGAGGACAGGTCCCCAGCCCCAGCATTTT.

CDR3 sequence reads: CAWGTFTYEQYF. The DNA of the CDR3 is TGTGCCTGGGGGACATTTACCTACGAGCAGTACTTC. The rearrangement links TRBV30 to TRBJ2-7; a possible D gene is TRBD1 (6 bases). Trimming pared 5 bases from V and 2 bases from J, leaving 10 bases between. Germline assignment: CDR1 GTSNPN and CDR2 SVGIG (reference sequence). This CDR3 comprises 12 residues. Full variable domain (remainder filled in from reference TRBV30 and TRBJ2-7): SQTIHQWPATLVQPVGSPLSLECTVEGTSNPNLYWYRQAAGRGLQLLFYSVGIGQISSEVPQNLSASRPQDRQFILSSKKLLLSDSGFYLCAWGTFTYEQYFGPGTRLTVT.

This clone was detected only once. CDR3 coding DNA: TGTGCCAGCAGTCCGTTTCAGGTTCATCAAGAGACCCAGTACTTC. Translated: CASSPFQVHQETQYF. The chain links TRBV27 to TRBJ2-5; D is undetermined. Trimming left V 5 bases short and J 2 bases short, with 15 bases between. Germline V gene lookup returns CDR1 MNHEY and CDR2 SMNVEV (reference sequence). The CDR3 runs to 15 residues.

The chain uses TRBV28 and TRBJ2-7; weak D call: TRBD1 (6 bases). The V gene's germline CDR1 is MDHEN and CDR2 SYDVKM. Trimming shortened V by 7 bases and J by 1 base, and 20 bases separated the two germline ends. This CDR3 comprises 16 residues. Here the CDR3 reads CASNSPVGALSYEQYF. The CDR3, as DNA: TGTGCCAGCAATTCCCCGGTGGGGGCACTATCCTACGAGCAGTACTTC.

This chain connects TRBV13 to TRBJ2-3, with a tentative D call TRBD2 (7 bases). This CDR3 comprises 17 residues. The V gene lost 5 bases and the J gene lost 2 bases, with 20 bases spanning the gap. The germline CDR1 and CDR2 sequences are PRHDT and FYEKMQ (reference sequence). The DNA for the CDR3 is TGTGCCAGCAGCCAAAGGGGGGCGGGAGTGCCCACAGATACGCAGTATTTT. This translates into CASSQRGAGVPTDTQYF. The full variable domain, rest sourced from reference TRBV13 and TRBJ2-3, is AAGVIQSPRHLIKEKRETATLKCYPIPRHDTVYWYQQGPGQDPQFLISFYEKMQSDKGSIPDRFSAQQFSDYHSELNMSSLELGDSALYFCASSQRGAGVPTDTQYFGPGTRLTVL.

This rearrangement joins TRBV7-9 to TRBJ2-5; D unclear. This CDR3 contains 13 residues. V was shortened by 7 bases and J by 4 bases, with 13 bases between the two germline ends. Germline V gene sequence: CDR1 SEHNR, CDR2 FQNEAQ (reference sequence). CDR3: CASTDSPSETQYF. CDR3 nucleotides: TGTGCCAGCACGGATTCCCCTTCAGAGACCCAGTACTTC.

The J gene is TRBJ1-3, the V gene TRBV4-1; a weak D match, TRBD1 (6 bases). CDR1 is MGHRA and CDR2 is YSYEKL in the germline V gene. V was clipped by 0 bases and J by 1 base, with 10 bases between them. The CDR3 totals 16 residues. CDR3: CASSQDTGYSGNTIYF. CDR3 DNA: TGCGCCAGCAGCCAAGATACAGGGTATTCTGGAAACACCATATATTTT.

The CDR3 bases are TGCGCCAGCAGCCTGAAGGACAGGGTATACAATGAGCAGTTCTTC. Amino acid sequence: CASSLKDRVYNEQFF. This chain connects TRBV4-3 to TRBJ2-1; TRBD1 matches at 8 bases. The germline CDR1 and CDR2 sequences are LGHNA and YSLEER. The V and J ends lost 4 bases and 4 bases, in that order; junction bases with no gene match: 6. This CDR3 region has 15 residues.

The rearrangement uses TRBV7-2 and TRBJ1-1; D is uncertain. The V end lost 4 bases, the J end lost 10 bases, and 13 bases lay between the germline ends. The germline V gene has CDR1 SGHTA and CDR2 FQGNSA. This CDR3 has 12 residues. In DNA, the CDR3 is TGTGCCAGCAGCTCTGGACCCGTATCAGCTTTCTTT. Residues: CASSSGPVSAFF. Together with reference TRBV7-2 and TRBJ1-1, the CDR3 gives the full variable domain: GAGVSQSPSNKVTEKGKDVELRCDPISGHTALYWYRQSLGQGLEFLIYFQGNSAPDKSGLPSDRFSAERTGGSVSTLTIQRTQQEDSAVYLCASSSGPVSAFFGQGTRLTVV.

This sequence joins TRBV28 and TRBJ2-4; D call uncertain. The V gene lost 6 bases and the J gene lost 6 bases, with 12 bases spanning the gap. This CDR3 contains 13 residues. Per the germline V gene, CDR1 is MDHEN and CDR2 is SYDVKM. DNA of the CDR3: TGTGCCAGCAGCTCTATGACTCTAAACATTCAGTACTTC. It yields the protein CASSSMTLNIQYF.

In its sample, this clone was seen once. V is TRBV4-2 and J is TRBJ2-1, with 16 bases fitting TRBD2. Germline CDR1 is LGHNA and CDR2 is YNFKEQ. There are 18 residues in the CDR3. V lost 2 bases and J lost 6; bases outside the gene matches: 7. The CDR3 protein is CASSQTPGLAGGVNEQFF. The CDR3 coding sequence is TGTGCCAGCAGCCAAACACCGGGACTAGCGGGAGGGGTCAATGAGCAGTTCTTC.

The rearrangement joins TRBV5-1 to TRBJ2-7, with 12 positions matching TRBD2. The V gene's germline CDR1 is SGHRS and CDR2 YFSETQ. The length of the CDR3 is 18 residues. V shed 0 bases, J shed 4 bases, and the junction held 11 bases outside the gene matches. The CDR3 is CASSLEASGRAYIYEQYF. The CDR3 DNA sequence: TGCGCCAGCAGCTTGGAGGCTAGCGGGAGGGCCTATATATACGAGCAGTACTTC.

This chain links TRBV7-2 with TRBJ1-2; D is uncertain. CDR1 is SGHTA, CDR2 FQGNSA, per germline. This CDR3 spans 12 amino acids. The V end lost 5 bases, the J end lost 5 bases, and 9 bases lay between the germline ends. The CDR3 loop reads CASSPRIYGYTF. The CDR3 nucleotides are TGTGCCAGCAGCCCTCGGATATATGGCTACACCTTC.

This clone was seen only once. CDR3 in DNA: TGTGCCAGCAGTTTAATCGGGGAGTCCTCCTACGAGCAGTACTTC. Translated, it gives CASSLIGESSYEQYF. The genes are TRBV28 and TRBJ2-7, with D possibly matching TRBD2 (5 bases). The CDR3 consists of 15 residues. CDR1 is MDHEN and CDR2 is SYDVKM in the germline V gene. Trimming took 2 bases from V and 0 from J, leaving 11 bases between them. The variable domain in full, with the rest retrieved from reference TRBV28 and TRBJ2-7, is DVKVTQSSRYLVKRTGEKVFLECVQDMDHENMFWYRQDPGLGLRLIYFSYDVKMKEKGDIPEGYSVSREKKERFSLILESASTNQTSMYLCASSLIGESSYEQYFGPGTRLTVT.

In the case of this clone: At the DNA level, this CDR3 is encoded by other sequences in the same sample as well. This CDR3 is CASSPGGTYEQYF. DNA for the CDR3: TGTGCCAGCAGCCCGGGGGGAACATACGAGCAGTACTTC. The V and J genes are TRBV7-9 and TRBJ2-7; 7 bases match TRBD2. V trimming: 5 bases; J trimming: 4 bases; junction bases outside the gene matches: 5. The CDR3 loop spans 13 amino acids. In germline, CDR1 is SEHNR, CDR2 FQNEAQ (reference sequence).

The J gene is TRBJ2-3, the V gene TRBV29-1; a weak D match, TRBD2 (6 bases). V lost 3 bases, J lost 6 bases, and 19 bases lay in between. CDR3 size: 15 residues. Germline values: CDR1 SQVTM, CDR2 ANQGSEA. CDR3 loop: CSVDLQGLQSDTQYF. The CDR3 coding sequence is TGCAGCGTTGATCTTCAGGGACTCCAGTCGGATACGCAGTATTTT.

This clone was recorded a few times. The chain links TRBV27 to TRBJ1-5; D is unclear. With 6 bases removed from V and 2 bases from J, the gap between germline ends came to 14 bases. Germline lookup yields CDR1 MNHEY and CDR2 SMNVEV (reference sequence). The CDR3 extends over 15 amino acids. This CDR3 is CASSPTRWGNQPQHF. CDR3 nucleotide sequence: TGTGCCAGCAGCCCAACCCGGTGGGGCAATCAGCCCCAGCATTTT.

V and J are TRBV29-1 and TRBJ1-2; 9 bases align to TRBD1. This CDR3 is built from 13 residues. V shed 7 bases, J shed 6 bases, and the junction held 9 bases outside the gene matches. Germline CDR1 reads SQVTM; CDR2 reads ANQGSEA. This chain's CDR3 is CSAVGTGKHGYTF. The CDR3 nucleotides read TGCAGCGCAGTCGGGACAGGGAAGCATGGCTACACCTTC.

Details on this clone: The same CDR3 can be traced to other DNA sequences in this sample. J is TRBJ2-2 and V is TRBV27; D uncertain. The CDR3 extends over 14 amino acids. Per germline, CDR1 MNHEY and CDR2 SMNVEV (reference sequence). Trimming removed 3 bases from V and 1 base from J, with 6 bases in between. The DNA of the CDR3 is TGTGCCAGCAGTTTGGCTAGGAACACCGGGGAGCTGTTTTTT. It is translated as CASSLARNTGELFF.

The J gene is TRBJ1-3, the V gene TRBV10-3; D might be TRBD1 (5 bases). Trimming took 10 bases from V and 1 from J, leaving 17 bases between them. The CDR3 covers 15 residues. CDR1 is ENHRY and CDR2 is SYGVKD in the germline V gene. DNA of the CDR3: TGTGCCACCAAACCGGGGGGTAATTCTGGAAACACCATATATTTT. It is translated as CATKPGGNSGNTIYF.

The gene calls are TRBV7-9 and TRBJ2-3, with 9 positions matching TRBD2. The V and J ends lost 4 bases and 0 bases, in that order; junction bases with no gene match: 2. CDR1 and CDR2 from the germline V gene are SEHNR and FQNEAQ (reference sequence). CDR3 length: 15 residues. Here the CDR3 reads CASSSREGSTDTQYF. The DNA of the CDR3 is TGTGCCAGCAGCTCGCGGGAGGGCAGCACAGATACGCAGTATTTT.

The rearrangement joins TRBV7-2 to TRBJ2-3; maybe TRBD2 (5 bases). Germline CDR1 is SGHTA and CDR2 is FQGNSA. CDR3 length equals 15 residues. Trimming took off 2 bases at V and 5 bases at J, with 14 bases between the two ends. CDR3: CASSLLALPIDTQYF. Written as DNA, the CDR3 is TGTGCCAGCAGCTTACTAGCCCTCCCAATAGATACGCAGTATTTT.

In regard to this clone: The sample holds other DNA sequences that translate to the same CDR3. The rearrangement uses TRBV28 and TRBJ2-1; 12 bases map to TRBD2. The CDR3 length is 15 residues. Germline values: CDR1 MDHEN, CDR2 SYDVKM. After removal of 4 bases from V and 5 bases from J, the junction contained 3 bases not matched to a gene. The chain's CDR3 is CASSWTSGTNNEQFF. Here the CDR3 DNA reads TGTGCCAGCAGTTGGACTAGCGGGACGAACAATGAGCAGTTCTTC.